The source of this T cell receptor (beta chain) is a study of blood T cell repertoires in COVID-19. Cohort assignment relied on participant-reported clinical history. Two consecutive negative NP/OP PCR tests, clearance, or resolved symptoms defined Cohort 3 recovery. This table comes from immunoSEQ multiplex PCR, and its TCRdb copy is limited to in-frame clones, with some not included. The sample holds over 200,000 clones, around 86% seen once. CDR1 SGHRS and CDR2 YFSETQ come from the germline V gene. Trimming left V 3 bases short and J 4 bases short, with 11 bases between. The CDR3 is 14 residues long.

The chain joins TRBV5-1 to TRBJ1-3, with D uncertain. The specimen was PBMCs or T cells enriched from blood (not recorded which). The receptor was derived from a man between 18 and 29 years old who had recovered from COVID-19. DNA for the CDR3: TGCGCCAGCAGCTCCACAATAAAAGGAAACACCATATATTTT. This encodes CASSSTIKGNTIYF.